The source of this T cell receptor (beta chain) is a study of post-analysis software for immune sequencing data. Looking at the study overall: Some patients lacked subtype; others had relapsing-remitting, secondary progressive or progressive-relapsing disease.

Unique molecular identifiers had been added to the TCR beta cDNA libraries. TCRdb reprocessed the PCR reads with MiXCR, giving one entry per CDR3 protein. The data show roughly 870,000 distinct CDR3 sequences, with 53% seen just once and roughly 4.4% held by the top ten. As to this clonotype: Its target is unknown.

Study results and caveats: Controls had significantly higher normalized Chao1 diversity than multiple sclerosis patients. Those samples that were prepared in the same batch co-clustered strongly by F measure.

The specimen was blood. This sequence was found in a girl aged 10 to 17 with multiple sclerosis.

CDR3 sequence: CASSLAGGAWNTEAFF. The CDR3 nucleotides read TGTGCCAGCAGCTTAGCTGGGGGCGCATGGAACACTGAAGCTTTCTTT. The J gene is TRBJ1-1, the V gene TRBV7-6; TRBD1 is a possible D gene (6 bases). CDR1 and CDR2 (germline): SGHVS, FNYEAQ. The V end was cut by 0 bases, the J end by 1 base, with 12 bases between. This CDR3 spans 16 amino acids.